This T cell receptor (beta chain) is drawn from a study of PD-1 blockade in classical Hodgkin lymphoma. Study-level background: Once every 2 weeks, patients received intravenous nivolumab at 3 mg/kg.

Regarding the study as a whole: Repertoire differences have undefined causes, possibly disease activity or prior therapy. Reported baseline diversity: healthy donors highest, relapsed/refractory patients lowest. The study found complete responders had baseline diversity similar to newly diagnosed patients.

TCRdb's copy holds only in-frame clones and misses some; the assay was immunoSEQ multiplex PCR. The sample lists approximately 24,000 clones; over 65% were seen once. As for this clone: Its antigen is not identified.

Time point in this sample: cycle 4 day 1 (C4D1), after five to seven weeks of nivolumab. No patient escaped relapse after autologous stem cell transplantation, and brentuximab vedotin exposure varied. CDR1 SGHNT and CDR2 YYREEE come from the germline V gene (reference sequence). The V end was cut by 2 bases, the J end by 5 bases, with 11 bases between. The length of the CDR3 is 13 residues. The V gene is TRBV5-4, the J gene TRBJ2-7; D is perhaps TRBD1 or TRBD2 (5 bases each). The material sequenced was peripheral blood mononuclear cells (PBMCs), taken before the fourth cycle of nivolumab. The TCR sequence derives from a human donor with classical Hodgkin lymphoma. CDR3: CASSLLGADEQYF. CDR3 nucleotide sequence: TGTGCCAGCAGCTTACTAGGGGCAGACGAGCAGTACTTC.